What follows describes a single T cell receptor beta chain. No antigen is known for it. Qualities for individual bases were not recorded, and no much larger clone is one base off. The data derive from a study of cytomegalovirus exposure and HLA in healthy donors (TCRdb year 2017). Study-level background: According to an earlier analysis of 550 to 750 of the donors, roughly 180 million T cells yielded roughly 100 million unique TCR beta sequences and approximately 280 Gb of sequence data. Roughly 290 gigabases of sequencing data and around 88 million unique TCR sequences made up an early release that covered approximately 650 HLA-typed donors. The genetic ancestry cluster associated with self-reported Caucasian donors included 65% to 90% of the 350 to 500 genotyped donors. The study aimed to test whether signatures of past pathogen exposure could be identified by cataloging public T cell receptors. Using immunosequencing, the study profiled T cell repertoires from 666 subjects and related those repertoires to cytomegalovirus serostatus. Besides the first cohort of under 700 subjects, a separate validation cohort made up of around 120 different subjects was used. To predict cytomegalovirus infection status, the study brought together high-throughput TCR immunosequencing, statistical association of individual TCRs with disease status, and machine learning. To study patterns of TCR occurrence, a later analysis re-analyzed previously published TCR beta repertoires from more than 550 donors and added high-resolution HLA genotyping. In the later analysis, no new phenotypic data were used to find candidate immune exposures; instead, reliance was placed on TCR beta sequences and their occurrence across donors. To decide whether each TCR beta V gene segment behaved as functional or pseudogenic, an earlier analysis of some 600 of the donors relied on high-throughput TCR beta sequencing. Alongside the repertoire data, information on donor age, sex, ethnicity and CMV serostatus was compiled. A later genetic analysis used genome-wide SNP genotypes for about 65% of the 666 donors, treating that subset as a discovery cohort. All discovery cohort repertoires had been generated on a single sequencing platform. HLA typing covered class I and class II loci at four-digit resolution. Typing coverage varied by locus: roughly 620-640 donors for A, B, C, DRB1 and DQB1; roughly 520 for DQA1; more than 600 for DPA1; roughly 450 for DPB1. Several DR-DQ haplotypes were treated as single units for association and clustering because of strong linkage in the cohort. Across approximately 420 genotyped donors of the cohort, an average of about 220,000 unique TCR beta nucleotide sequences per donor were sequenced, and around 19% of those sequences were non-productive.

Receptors were amplified or captured by the immunoSEQ multiplex PCR assay. The multiplex PCR relied on a mix of 60 forward primers for TCR Vbeta segments and 13 reverse primers for TCR Jbeta segments. Amplification of the CDR3 region of rearranged TCR beta genes was performed with a multiplex PCR assay on genomic DNA. The amplified TCR beta libraries were sequenced on the Illumina HiSeq System as 87-base-pair reads. The paper's processing steps were these. A later analysis tallied 75 million to 95 million unique TCR beta chains across the 660 or so repertoires, and 10 million to 11 million of those chains were shared by two or more donors. Raw reads were error-corrected and collapsed into unique sequences by a nearest-neighbor algorithm in which closely related sequences were merged to remove PCR and sequencing errors. CDR3 sequences were aligned to IMGT reference sequences to assign V, D and J gene segments. Each retained sequence needed at least a six-nucleotide match to both a V gene segment and a J gene segment. A rearrangement counted as productive if the CDR3 had no stop codons and remained in frame with V and J, and every other rearrangement counted as non-productive. CDR3 was defined by IMGT convention, running from the second conserved V-encoded cysteine to the conserved J-encoded phenylalanine. The earlier analysis of fewer than 700 of the donors excluded sequences that lacked an unambiguous match to a single V gene segment. An earlier analysis of a few hundred of the donors classified V segments as functional when productive rearrangements were above 56.7% and as segregating when the standard deviation between donors was above 5%. A statistical classification framework was developed to diagnose cytomegalovirus status using the catalog of TCR beta chain sequences. A later analysis assigned V and J genes by comparing TCR nucleotide sequences with IMGT/GENE-DB human TR gene sequences. Using the TCRdist pipeline, a later analysis assigned CDR3 sequences along with most-parsimonious VDJ recombination scenarios. In a later analysis, each TCR beta chain was defined by its CDR3 amino acid sequence together with its V-gene family, and reads without a unique V-gene family were excluded. A later analysis removed 592 highly shared, low-generation-probability nucleotide sequences to deal with suspected cross-contamination and a sequencing artifact. A later analysis calculated a clonal expansion index for each public chain from normalized within-repertoire ranks of inferred template counts. In a later analysis, generation probabilities were computed with a VDJ recombination model fitted to out-of-frame rearrangements, and the resulting probabilities were checked against IGoR. In a later analysis, TCR-TCR, TCR-HLA and TCR-CMV co-occurrence was scored with hypergeometric tests, and a repertoire-size bias correction was applied to TCR pairs. False discovery rates were estimated in a later analysis by permuting HLA or CMV assignments 20 times. A later analysis grouped co-occurring TCRs with DBSCAN, adding TCRdist sequence similarity when clustering within HLA-allele-positive subsets. Repertoires with fewer than 30,000 or more than 120,000 public chains, plus five repertoires with anomalous nucleotide sharing, were excluded from co-occurrence clustering. TCRdb's version of the immuneACCESS table is confined to in-frame rearrangements and falls short of the full clone set. An unresolved V gene accounts for under half of the shortfall where checked; the remainder is of unknown origin. V and J calls plus clone size are reproduced from that table; the DNA served to infer D and trimming. Recorded for this sample are more than 120,000 clones; 70% to 85% of them occurred a single time. The ten top clones hold approximately 2.4% of the sample.

The cohort consisted of hundreds of healthy bone marrow donors. Cohort members were all nominally healthy when sampled, although unrecorded immune exposures were likely present. The donor tested CMV seronegative and was one of the 352 seronegative cohort members. Each donor provided a peripheral blood sample, and peripheral blood mononuclear cells were used for TCR beta sequencing. The Qiagen DNeasy Blood Extraction Kit was used to extract genomic DNA from the blood cell samples. Findings and caveats that apply to the study as a whole: Several of the top co-occurrence clusters appeared to be linked to parvovirus B19, influenza, CMV and Epstein-Barr virus, according to a later analysis. Most TCR sequences were seen in very few donors, while some public TCRs were found in many individuals. The authors suggested that the approach could potentially be generalized to other disease states and immunological phenotypes. According to a later genetic analysis, donors in an Asian-associated ancestry cluster had fewer N-insertions in productive TCRs than the roughly 700-donor mean. An earlier analysis of approximately 600 of the donors showed that most TCR beta V segments appeared in productive rearrangements either about 87% or about 30% of the time, which broadly matched IMGT annotations. The study gave a list of 150 to 200 TCR beta chains associated with cytomegalovirus. Compared with equally common non-associated chains, HLA-associated TCR beta chains in a later analysis were more clonally expanded and had lower generation probabilities. The presence/absence analyses assumed that sequencing depth was roughly uniform across donors, and that assumption may not be true. The only immune exposure information available for the cohort was CMV serostatus. In a later analysis, the rate of TCR association differed among HLA loci, with DRB1 alleles having the most associated TCRs and HLA-C alleles having the fewest. Because counts were too low, about 15 rarely observed V segments, including chromosome 9 orphons, were left out of the earlier analysis of some 600 of the donors. A cluster of highly shared sequence variants was judged likely to be a technical artifact of the sequencing pipeline. An association between a missense DCLRE1C variant and V-gene and J-gene trimming of TCR beta chains was found in a later genetic analysis and replicated in an independent cohort. According to a later analysis, most CMV-associated TCR beta chains appeared to be HLA-restricted, and the HLA associations seemed to be driven largely by CMV exposure. HLA typing was unavailable for some donors at each locus, so association tests used only the typed subset. Strong co-occurrence of HLA alleles, especially DR and DQ, made assigning TCR associations to individual alleles difficult. A further reported finding was that TCR beta sequences accurately predicted the HLA-A and HLA-B alleles for most subjects in the first cohort. Some IMGT-functional V segments, including TRBV6-2 and TRBV6-3, could not be told apart with the 87-base-pair reads, so those segments were excluded. Linkage disequilibrium might explain the correlated functional status among segregating V segments, but an unknown experimental factor could not be excluded. The classifier was reported to diagnose cytomegalovirus status with high specificity and sensitivity in both the original and validation cohorts. In vitro tests confirmed that a few of the cytomegalovirus-associated TCR beta chains recognize cytomegalovirus antigens. Specific HLA alleles were associated with roughly 17,000 TCR beta sequences at a false discovery rate of 0.05 in a later analysis. This cohort had only TCR beta chains sequenced, and the lack of alpha or paired-chain data limited which features could be detected.

At the junction V is shortened by 4 bases and J by 6 bases, with 16 bases in between. For CDR1 and CDR2, the germline V gene lists MGHRA and YSYEKL. From the cysteine through the phenylalanine, the CDR3 covers 15 amino acids. Only CDR3 DNA is held: 45 bases, read in frame from base 1. Rearrangement joined TRBV4-1 to TRBJ1-5; a tentative D call is TRBD1 (5 bases match). This receptor was obtained from a male donor in good health and CMV-seronegative. The specimen was PBMCs. The DNA sequence reads TGCGCCAGCAGCCCAGGACACCCTGGTATTCAGCCCCAGCATTTT. Its coded protein is CASSPGHPGIQPQHF.